Listed below are T cell receptor beta chains from one sample, sequenced in a study of blood T cell repertoires in COVID-19. The table came from immunoSEQ multiplex PCR; TCRdb's copy has only in-frame clones and leaves some out. The sample includes about 50,000 clones, more than 80% of them seen just once. The sequenced sample consisted of peripheral blood. The receptor set was obtained from a human donor in a cohort sampled during active COVID-19. The CDR3 runs from the conserved cysteine through the conserved F or W. A D gene is named only where the DNA matches it firmly. The size entry is marked missing in some rows and otherwise reads once, few, many or a size class.

TRBD2,TRBV9,-,TRBJ2-3,TGTGCCAGTGCGACTAGCGGGGGCACAGATACGCAGTATTTT,CASATSGGTDTQYF
TRBD1,TRBV5-5,-,TRBJ2-3,TGTGCCAGCAGCCCGGGGACAGGGACAGATACGCAGTATTTT,CASSPGTGTDTQYF
-,TRBV28,-,TRBJ2-1,TGTGCCAGCAGCCAGGGGAAAGAGCAGTTCTTC,CASSQGKEQFF
-,TRBV28,-,TRBJ1-5,TGTGCCAGCAGCTCCGGCAATCAGCCCCAGCATTTT,CASSSGNQPQHF
-,TRBV9,-,TRBJ1-4,TGTGCCAGCAGCGCCGACCCCGGGACACTGAGTAATGAAAAACTGTTTTTT,CASSADPGTLSNEKLFF
-,TRBV7-2,-,TRBJ2-3,TGTGCCAGCAGCTGGGGGCGGACCACAGATACGCAGTATTTT,CASSWGRTTDTQYF
TRBD1,TRBV9,-,TRBJ1-4,TGTGCCAGCAGCGTACTACCAGGGGGTAATGAAAAACTGTTTTTT,CASSVLPGGNEKLFF
-,TRBV4-3,once,TRBJ1-6,TGCGCCAGCAGCCAAGTCTGGCAAGGGGCGCGAGGTTCACCCCTCCACTTT,CASSQVWQGARGSPLHF
-,TRBV18,-,TRBJ1-5,TGTGCCAGCTCACCAAGGGAGGGGAGCCAGCCCCAGCATTTT,CASSPREGSQPQHF
-,TRBV11-2,-,TRBJ2-7,TGTGCCAGCACCGAGACCGGGGCCTACGAGCAGTACTTC,CASTETGAYEQYF
-,TRBV9,-,TRBJ1-2,TGTGCCAGCACCAGGGAGACAGGCGCAAACTATGGCTACACCTTC,CASTRETGANYGYTF